A single sample is the source of the 4 T cell receptor beta chains below, sequenced in a study of blood T cell repertoires in COVID-19 (TCRdb year 2020). The library came from the immunoSEQ multiplex PCR assay. Imported from immuneACCESS, the table was reduced by TCRdb to in-frame sequences with V and J called. These copies leave out some clones; in studies compared against another copy, an unresolved V gene accounts for under half, and the cause of the remainder is not known. The sample includes tens of thousands of clones, with around 87% observed a single time. Approximately 5% of the sample lies in the top ten. Sample: peripheral blood. These receptors came from a woman aged 80 or older with acute or convalescent COVID-19.

Here the CDR3 reads CASSRQDRSGNTIYF. CDR3 in DNA: TGTGCCAGCAGCAGACAGGATCGCTCTGGAAACACCATATATTTT. The rearrangement links TRBV7-2 to TRBJ1-3; TRBD1 might be the D (6 bases). Germline assignment: CDR1 SGHTA and CDR2 FQGNSA. The V end was cut by 5 bases, the J end by 0 bases, with 11 bases between. This CDR3 is built from 15 residues.

This chain uses TRBV19 with TRBJ1-5; TRBD1 aligns across 8 bases. The germline CDR1 and CDR2 sequences are LNHDA and SQIVND (reference sequence). The V gene end was trimmed by 5 bases and the J gene end by 6 bases; junction bases not matched to a gene: 9. This CDR3 comprises 15 residues. This CDR3 is CASSLTQGAGQPQHF. In nucleotides, the CDR3 is TGTGCCAGTAGTCTCACTCAGGGGGCTGGTCAGCCCCAGCATTTT.

As regards this clone: Its ends do not fully match the called genes, so a read error is possible. V gene TRBV30 combines with J gene TRBJ1-1; possible D gene TRBD1, 6 bases. The germline V gene has CDR1 GTSNPN and CDR2 SVGIG (reference sequence). The CDR3 runs 11 residues. The CDR3 protein is CACHSRDKAGF. For the CDR3, the DNA is TGTGCCTGCCATAGCCGGGACAAGGCGGGCTTT.

The genes are TRBV3-1 (or the pseudogene TRBV3-2) and TRBJ2-2; 9 bases map to TRBD2. Germline CDR1 and CDR2: LGHDT and YNNKEL (reference sequence). V shed 0 bases, J shed 10 bases, and the junction held 9 bases outside the gene matches. The CDR3 is 16 amino acids. The CDR3 DNA reads TGTGCCAGCAGCCAAGAAGGCCAGGCGGGAGGGTCGGAGCTGTTTTTT. It translates to CASSQEGQAGGSELFF.